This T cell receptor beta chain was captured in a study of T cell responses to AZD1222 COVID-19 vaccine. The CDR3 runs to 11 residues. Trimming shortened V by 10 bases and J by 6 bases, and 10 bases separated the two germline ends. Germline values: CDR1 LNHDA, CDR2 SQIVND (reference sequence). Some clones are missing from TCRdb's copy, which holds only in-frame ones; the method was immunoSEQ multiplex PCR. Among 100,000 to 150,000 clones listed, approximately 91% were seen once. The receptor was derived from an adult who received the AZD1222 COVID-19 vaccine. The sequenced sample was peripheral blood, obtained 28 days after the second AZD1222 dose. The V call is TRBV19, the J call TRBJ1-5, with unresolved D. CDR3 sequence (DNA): TGTGCCACCGGGTTGGTTCAGCCCCAGCATTTT. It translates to CATGLVQPQHF. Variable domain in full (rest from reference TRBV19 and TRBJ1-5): DGGITQSPKYLFRKEGQNVTLSCEQNLNHDAMYWYRQDPGQGLRLIYYSQIVNDFQKGDIAEGYSVSREKKESFPLTVTSAQKNPTAFYLCATGLVQPQHFGDGTRLSIL.